The next 20 T cell receptor beta chains were all read from a single sample in a study of early T cells in non-severe SARS-CoV-2 infection. Using its own MiXCR run on the 5' RACE reads, TCRdb lists one record per CDR3 protein. The sample has about 60,000 distinct CDR3 sequences; over 7.5% are singletons. Sequencing input: whole blood. The receptors were gathered from an adult who was a healthcare worker with PCR-confirmed SARS-CoV-2 infection or an uninfected control (not recorded which).

This clonotype showed up many times. The chain is built from TRBV12-3 or TRBV12-4 and TRBJ1-1; D remains unclear. The V end was cut by 5 bases, the J end by 6 bases, with 10 bases between. The CDR3 is 12 amino acids. DNA for the CDR3: TGTGCCAGCAGTCCCTCATGGCCTGAAGCTTTCTTT. Translation: CASSPSWPEAFF.

This clonotype was observed a few times. V gene TRBV2 combines with J gene TRBJ2-2; tentatively, D is TRBD2 (6 bases). This CDR3 has 16 residues. Per germline, CDR1 SNHLY and CDR2 FYNNEI. Trimming shortened V by 4 bases and J by 5 bases, and 17 bases separated the two germline ends. In DNA form, the CDR3 reads TGTGCCAGCAGTGCAGGGCGGGGTGGAAAAACCGGGGAGCTGTTTTTT. Protein: CASSAGRGGKTGELFF.

This clonotype was recorded a few times. This chain connects TRBV20-1 to TRBJ1-5; D is ambiguous. The CDR3 totals 15 residues. Trimming cost V 4 bases and J 7 bases, with 20 bases left between them. From germline, CDR1 is DFQATT and CDR2 SNEGSKA (reference sequence). The CDR3 nucleotides read TGCAGTGCTAAACCCGGCCCTATAATGGGGCAGCCCCAGCATTTT. Residues: CSAKPGPIMGQPQHF.

The V gene is TRBV30, the J gene TRBJ1-1; the D is unclear. Germline CDR1 reads GTSNPN; CDR2 reads SVGIG (reference sequence). Trimming shortened V by 5 bases and J by 2 bases, and 6 bases separated the two germline ends. The CDR3 runs to 11 residues. CDR3: CAWHDNTEAFF. CDR3 DNA sequence: TGTGCCTGGCACGATAACACTGAAGCTTTCTTT.

Only a few counts were recorded for this clonotype. V gene TRBV7-8 combines with J gene TRBJ1-5; 7 bases are a match to TRBD1. J lost 2 bases, V lost 5 bases, and 12 bases had no gene match. CDR3 length equals 17 residues. CDR1 and CDR2 from the germline V gene are SGHVS and FQNEAQ. The CDR3 nucleotides are TGTGCCAGCAGCCTATTTGGGACAGCTGTAGGCAATCAGCCCCAGCATTTT. This translates into CASSLFGTAVGNQPQHF.

This sequence joins TRBV7-8 and TRBJ1-2; TRBD1 aligns across 9 bases. The CDR3 has 15 residues. Germline V gene sequence: CDR1 SGHVS, CDR2 FQNEAQ. The V segment lost 4 bases and the J segment 7 bases; nucleotides outside the gene matches: 10. The CDR3 region has the DNA TGTGCCAGCAGCTCATCCCGGACAGGGGCAGGTGGCTACACCTTC. Its translation: CASSSSRTGAGGYTF.

In this sample, this clonotype turned up many times. The genes are TRBV6-2 or TRBV6-3 and TRBJ1-1; D not resolved. Per germline, CDR1 MNHEY and CDR2 SVGEGT. There are 13 residues in the CDR3. V lost 2 bases, J lost 5 bases, and 9 bases lay in between. CDR3 loop: CASSYRTGTEAFF. The CDR3 DNA sequence: TGTGCCAGCAGTTACCGCACGGGGACTGAAGCTTTCTTT.

This chain joins TRBV7-2 and TRBJ1-5; D call uncertain. The ends were cut back, 6 bases at V and 1 base at J, with 10 bases in the middle. Germline V gene data show CDR1 as SGHTA and CDR2 as FQGNSA. The CDR3 sequence is 14 residues long. The DNA for the CDR3 is TGTGCCAGCAGTCGAGGTGCGAGCAATCAGCCCCAGCATTTT. The encoded protein is CASSRGASNQPQHF.

Notes on this clonotype: This may arise from a read error, as a much more abundant clone is one base away. The chain uses TRBV6-5 and TRBJ2-7, with a tentative D call TRBD1 (5 bases). Trimming left V 8 bases short and J 3 bases short, with 17 bases between. There are 14 residues in the CDR3. Germline V gene lookup returns CDR1 MNHEY and CDR2 SVGAGI. CDR3 bases: TGTGCCAGCCGCCATAAAGGAGACAGCTACGAGCAGTACTTC. Protein: CASRHKGDSYEQYF.

This clonotype showed up just a few times. The V gene is TRBV7-2, the J gene TRBJ2-7; 7 bases line up with TRBD1. The germline V gene has CDR1 SGHTA and CDR2 FQGNSA. The CDR3 extends over 16 amino acids. The trim removed 0 bases at V and 0 bases at J, leaving 5 bases unmatched. The CDR3: CASSLASGQASYEQYF. As DNA, the CDR3 is TGTGCCAGCAGCTTAGCGAGCGGACAGGCCTCCTACGAGCAGTACTTC.

This CDR3 reads CSVRDGRNQPQHF. The DNA for the CDR3 is TGCAGCGTTAGGGACGGCCGTAATCAGCCCCAGCATTTT. This chain uses TRBV29-1 with TRBJ1-5, with D perhaps matching TRBD1 (5 bases). This CDR3 region has 13 residues. Deletions cut 5 bases from V and 4 bases from J, with 12 bases between. Per germline, CDR1 SQVTM and CDR2 ANQGSEA.

The chain links TRBV24-1 to TRBJ1-1, with D perhaps matching TRBD1 (6 bases). CDR3 size: 13 residues. V gave up 7 bases and J gave up 1 base, with 9 bases separating them. In germline, CDR1 is KGHDR, CDR2 SFDVKD. The CDR3 DNA is TGTGCCACCAGGTACAGGGAGAACACTGAAGCTTTCTTT. Translation gives CATRYRENTEAFF.

This clonotype was seen only a few times. V is TRBV20-1 and J is TRBJ2-1, with D possibly TRBD2 on 6 matching bases. Trimming cost V 1 base and J 13 bases, with 14 bases left between them. The CDR3 is 12 amino acids. The germline V gene encodes CDR1 DFQATT and CDR2 SNEGSKA (reference sequence). The CDR3 DNA sequence: TGCAGTGCTAGAGGGAATAGCGGCCCCCAGTTCTTC. Translating gives CSARGNSGPQFF.

The rearrangement links TRBV6-2 or TRBV6-3 to TRBJ2-1; 11 bases line up with TRBD2. J lost 8 bases, V lost 7 bases, and 10 bases had no gene match. This CDR3 comprises 15 residues. Per the germline V gene, CDR1 is MNHEY and CDR2 is SVGEGT. This chain's CDR3 is CASIRGGLAADEQFF. CDR3 nucleotide sequence: TGTGCCAGCATCCGGGGGGGACTAGCGGCCGATGAGCAGTTCTTC.

In its sample, this clonotype was seen many times. V is TRBV24-1 and J is TRBJ2-3; weak D call: TRBD1 (6 bases). The V gene lost 12 bases and the J gene lost 4 bases, with 16 bases spanning the gap. The V gene's germline CDR1 is KGHDR and CDR2 SFDVKD. This CDR3 has 13 amino acids. CDR3 DNA: TGTGCCTCCGACAGGTTGGGTTCAGATACGCAGTATTTT. It specifies CASDRLGSDTQYF.

This clonotype was counted many times. The CDR3 DNA follows: TGTGCCAGCAGTCCCAACAGGGGGCGCGGGAACGAGCAGTACTTC. Its translation is CASSPNRGRGNEQYF. This chain connects TRBV27 to TRBJ2-7, with TRBD1 identical over 9 bases. This CDR3 contains 15 residues. Per the germline V gene, CDR1 is MNHEY and CDR2 is SMNVEV (reference sequence). V dropped 5 bases and J dropped 5; count of bases not matched to a gene: 10.

This chain uses TRBV7-2 with TRBJ1-5; tentative D call: TRBD1 (6 bases). With 4 bases removed from V and 7 bases from J, the gap between germline ends came to 17 bases. Per germline, CDR1 SGHTA and CDR2 FQGNSA. The CDR3 contains 15 residues. CDR3 amino acids: CASSSQSGARQPQHF. In DNA form, the CDR3 reads TGTGCCAGCAGCTCCCAGTCGGGGGCCCGACAGCCCCAGCATTTT.

In its sample, this clonotype was seen many times. The chain combines TRBV12-3 or TRBV12-4 with TRBJ1-5; D uncertain. The CDR3 runs 12 residues. V was shortened by 6 bases and J by 7 bases, with 10 bases between the two germline ends. The CDR3 here is CASSLKGQPQHF. The CDR3, as DNA: TGTGCCAGCAGCCTAAAAGGCCAGCCCCAGCATTTT.

This chain uses TRBV18 with TRBJ2-3, with 8 bases identical to TRBD2. The CDR3 runs to 15 residues. The V gene's germline CDR1 is KGHSH and CDR2 LQKENI. V was pared by 2 bases and J by 5 bases, with 6 bases of the junction left unmatched. CDR3: CASSPIWSGGDTQYF. In DNA, the CDR3 is TGTGCCAGCTCACCAATCTGGAGCGGGGGAGATACGCAGTATTTT.

The chain has TRBV11-2 and TRBJ2-7; no reliable D call. The CDR3 runs 15 residues. Per germline, CDR1 SGHAT and CDR2 FQNNGV. The V end was cut by 1 base, the J end by 1 base, with 11 bases between. The chain's CDR3 is CASSLGADQSYEQYF. CDR3 bases: TGTGCCAGCAGCTTAGGCGCAGACCAATCCTACGAGCAGTACTTC.